Below are 21 T cell receptor beta chains sequenced from a single sample in a study of neurological immune-mediated disorders. TCRdb independently ran MiXCR on the 5' RACE reads; one entry per CDR3 protein. The sample yields 25,000 to 35,000 distinct CDR3 sequences, roughly 4.4% seen once. The sample comprised PBMCs. These TCRs come from a man between 18 and 35 years old in good health.

This clonotype was seen at least ten times. The chain is built from TRBV15 and TRBJ1-1, with a weak D call TRBD1 (6 bases). The CDR3 consists of 16 residues. Trimming left V 3 bases short and J 1 base short, with 15 bases between. Looked up from germline, CDR1 is LNHNV and CDR2 is YYDKDF (reference sequence). In DNA, the CDR3 is TGTGCCACCAGCAGGGGGTCCGGGGGCTGGAACACTGAAGCTTTCTTT. Its protein product is CATSRGSGGWNTEAFF. The whole variable domain, remainder taken from reference TRBV15 and TRBJ1-1, is DAMVIQNPRYQVTQFGKPVTLSCSQTLNHNVMYWYQQKSSQAPKLLFHYYDKDFNNEADTPDNFQSRRPNTSFCFLDIRSPGLGDTAMYLCATSRGSGGWNTEAFFGQGTRLTVV.

This clonotype was counted at least ten times. The chain is built from TRBV10-3 and TRBJ2-7; D may correspond to TRBD1 or TRBD2 (5 bases each). This CDR3 comprises 15 residues. Germline-derived CDR1 and CDR2 are ENHRY and SYGVKD. Trimming cost V 10 bases and J 7 bases, with 26 bases left between them. CDR3 residues: CATKRPGPKALEQYF. CDR3 nucleotide sequence: TGTGCCACCAAAAGGCCGGGACCGAAAGCCTTAGAGCAGTACTTC.

This chain uses TRBV28 with TRBJ1-5; D is possibly TRBD1 (6 bases). This CDR3 spans 14 amino acids. Germline V gene lookup returns CDR1 MDHEN and CDR2 SYDVKM. Trimming stripped 5 bases from V and 4 bases from J, with 12 bases between. The CDR3 protein is CASSPLQGNQPQHF. As DNA, the CDR3 is TGTGCCAGCAGTCCGCTACAGGGAAATCAGCCCCAGCATTTT.

This clonotype was seen ten or more times. The V call is TRBV20-1, the J call TRBJ1-2, with D possibly TRBD1 on 6 matching bases. Germline V gene lookup returns CDR1 DFQATT and CDR2 SNEGSKA (reference sequence). The CDR3 has 14 amino acids. Trimming removed 6 bases at V and 0 bases at J, with 14 bases between. The CDR3: CSASQGSTNYGYTF. CDR3 nucleotide sequence: TGCAGTGCGAGCCAGGGGTCCACTAACTATGGCTACACCTTC.

In its sample, this clonotype was seen many times. The rearrangement links TRBV25-1 to TRBJ2-3; no definite D call. V was shortened by 3 bases and J by 4 bases, with 8 bases between the two germline ends. The CDR3 totals 13 residues. The germline CDR1 and CDR2 sequences are MGHDK and SYGVNS. CDR3 in DNA: TGTGCCAGCAGTGACCGGGTTGCAGATACGCAGTATTTT. Translating gives CASSDRVADTQYF. Full variable domain (rest looked up from reference TRBV25-1 and TRBJ2-3): EADIYQTPRYLVIGTGKKITLECSQTMGHDKMYWYQQDPGMELHLIHYSYGVNSTEKGDLSSESTVSRIRTEHFPLTLESARPSHTSQYLCASSDRVADTQYFGPGTRLTVL.

There are many counts of this clonotype. The chain is built from TRBV20-1 and TRBJ1-2, with 7 nucleotides matching TRBD1. Germline CDR1 reads DFQATT; CDR2 reads SNEGSKA (reference sequence). The CDR3 covers 16 residues. After removal of 1 base from V and 4 bases from J, the junction contained 12 bases not matched to a gene. CDR3 protein: CSARVGARGLSYGYTF. The CDR3 DNA sequence: TGCAGTGCTAGAGTGGGGGCAAGGGGGCTTTCCTATGGCTACACCTTC.

This clonotype has ten or more counts. This rearrangement joins TRBV12-3 or TRBV12-4 to TRBJ1-4; 7 positions match TRBD1. V lost 5 bases to trimming and J lost 7 bases; unmatched junction nucleotides: 4. The CDR3 runs to 13 residues. For the CDR3, the DNA is TGTGCCAGCAGTCTTCGACAGGGTGAAAAACTGTTTTTT. It yields the protein CASSLRQGEKLFF.

This clonotype was seen repeatedly, ten times or more. The genes are TRBV5-1 and TRBJ1-4; D gene uncertain. Trimming pared 0 bases from V and 6 bases from J, leaving 12 bases between. This CDR3 contains 15 residues. In germline, CDR1 is SGHRS, CDR2 YFSETQ. The CDR3 coding sequence is TGCGCCAGCAGCTTGGTGCCTCGCAACGATGAAAAACTGTTTTTT. This codes for CASSLVPRNDEKLFF.

This clonotype was found many times. This sequence joins TRBV10-3 and TRBJ1-3; unclear D gene. Trimming cost V 8 bases and J 0 bases, with 11 bases left between them. Germline V gene lookup returns CDR1 ENHRY and CDR2 SYGVKD. This CDR3 contains 14 residues. Written as DNA, the CDR3 is TGTGCCATCTTTGGCGTTAGCTCTGGAAACACCATATATTTT. Its translation is CAIFGVSSGNTIYF.

This clonotype was seen at least ten times. The rearrangement joins TRBV20-1 to TRBJ2-7; the match to TRBD1 covers 9 bases. The V and J ends lost 5 bases and 2 bases, in that order; junction bases with no gene match: 4. Germline CDR1 reads DFQATT; CDR2 reads SNEGSKA (reference sequence). There are 13 residues in the CDR3. The DNA for the CDR3 is TGCAGTGCTGACAGGGGGGTTCCCTACGAGCAGTACTTC. It yields the protein CSADRGVPYEQYF.

Ten or more counts support this clonotype. The J gene is TRBJ1-1, the V gene TRBV5-1, with 10 bases lining up with TRBD1. Trimming removed 8 bases from V and 4 bases from J; junction bases left unmatched: 8. The CDR3 has 14 residues. CDR1 and CDR2 (germline): SGHRS, YFSETQ. CDR3 sequence reads: CASNGGTGVTEAFF. The CDR3 DNA is TGCGCCAGTAACGGTGGGACAGGGGTCACTGAAGCTTTCTTT.

Many counts were recorded for this clonotype. This chain joins TRBV5-1 and TRBJ1-1; no clear D. Trimming took off 0 bases at V and 0 bases at J, with 15 bases between the two ends. The CDR3 has 17 residues. Looked up from germline, CDR1 is SGHRS and CDR2 is YFSETQ. The CDR3 sequence is CASSLGLSALVNTEAFF. CDR3 sequence (DNA): TGCGCCAGCAGCTTGGGACTTAGTGCGTTGGTGAACACTGAAGCTTTCTTT.

This clonotype was found many times. The V and J genes are TRBV7-6 and TRBJ2-3; D gene ambiguous. This CDR3 comprises 13 residues. The germline gives CDR1 SGHVS, CDR2 FNYEAQ. The germline V and J ends were trimmed by 2 bases and 5 bases, with 8 bases remaining between them. The CDR3 region has the DNA TGTGCCAGCAGCTTATCGCCGAAAGATACGCAGTATTTT. Translating it yields CASSLSPKDTQYF.

In its sample, this clonotype was seen many times. J is TRBJ2-1 and V is TRBV7-2; D is unresolved. V was pared by 5 bases and J by 2 bases, with 13 bases between. CDR3 length: 15 amino acids. Per the germline V gene, CDR1 is SGHTA and CDR2 is FQGNSA. The CDR3 nucleotides are TGTGCCAGCAGCCGGAGAGCGTGGCCCTACAATGAGCAGTTCTTC. This gives the protein CASSRRAWPYNEQFF.

This clonotype was counted many times. This rearrangement joins TRBV5-1 to TRBJ2-5; tentatively, D is TRBD1 (5 bases). The CDR3 extends over 13 amino acids. The V and J ends lost 4 bases and 4 bases respectively, with 11 bases between them. Germline CDR1 and CDR2: SGHRS and YFSETQ. CDR3 sequence reads: CASSRQNRETQYF. CDR3 sequence (DNA): TGCGCCAGCAGCCGACAGAATAGAGAGACCCAGTACTTC.

This clonotype was recorded at least ten times. V gene TRBV7-2 combines with J gene TRBJ2-2; D call uncertain. V shed 3 bases and J shed 0 bases, with 5 bases lying between them. From germline, CDR1 is SGHTA and CDR2 FQGNSA. The CDR3 has 14 residues. The chain's CDR3 is CASSLDPNTGELFF. CDR3 nucleotides: TGTGCCAGCAGCTTGGACCCGAACACCGGGGAGCTGTTTTTT.

This clonotype was seen at least ten times. This chain links TRBV2 with TRBJ1-1, with 7 bases lining up with TRBD1. This CDR3 is 14 amino acids long. CDR1 and CDR2 from the germline V gene are SNHLY and FYNNEI. J was trimmed by 5 bases and V by 6 bases; bases with no gene match: 9. The CDR3 coding sequence is TGTGCCAGCAGGCCGAGAGGGGGCGAAACTGAAGCTTTCTTT. Residues: CASRPRGGETEAFF.

This clonotype occurred many times. This chain uses TRBV11-2 with TRBJ1-5; D not certain. Trimming left V 2 bases short and J 7 bases short, with 6 bases between. The V gene's germline CDR1 is SGHAT and CDR2 FQNNGV. This CDR3 spans 12 amino acids. CDR3 sequence: CASSLPGQPQHF. The CDR3 DNA sequence: TGTGCCAGCAGCTTACCGGGGCAGCCCCAGCATTTT.

This clonotype was seen ten or more times. V and J are TRBV11-2 and TRBJ2-2; no clear D gene. The CDR3 sequence is 15 residues long. The ends were cut back, 3 bases at V and 1 base at J, with 9 bases in the middle. Germline assignment: CDR1 SGHAT and CDR2 FQNNGV. CDR3 coding DNA: TGTGCCAGCAGCTTCCACCGACAGAACACCGGGGAGCTGTTTTTT. Residues: CASSFHRQNTGELFF.

This clonotype was observed at least ten times. The rearrangement joins TRBV20-1 to TRBJ1-2, with 7 bases matching TRBD1. The CDR3 runs to 14 residues. The J segment lost 0 bases and the V segment lost 4 bases, leaving 5 bases of the junction unmatched. Germline V gene lookup returns CDR1 DFQATT and CDR2 SNEGSKA (reference sequence). CDR3 sequence: CSAMGQTSNYGYTF. The CDR3 DNA reads as TGCAGTGCTATGGGACAGACCTCTAACTATGGCTACACCTTC.

This clonotype was seen at least ten times. This chain connects TRBV3-1 to TRBJ1-2, with 8 bases fitting TRBD1. Germline V lookup: CDR1 LGHDT, CDR2 YNNKEL (reference sequence). This CDR3 region has 15 residues. Unmatched junction bases numbered 9, after V lost 1 base and J lost 8 bases. The CDR3 loop reads CASSQARGTGDGYTF. DNA of the CDR3: TGTGCCAGCAGCCAAGCGAGAGGGACAGGAGACGGCTACACCTTC.